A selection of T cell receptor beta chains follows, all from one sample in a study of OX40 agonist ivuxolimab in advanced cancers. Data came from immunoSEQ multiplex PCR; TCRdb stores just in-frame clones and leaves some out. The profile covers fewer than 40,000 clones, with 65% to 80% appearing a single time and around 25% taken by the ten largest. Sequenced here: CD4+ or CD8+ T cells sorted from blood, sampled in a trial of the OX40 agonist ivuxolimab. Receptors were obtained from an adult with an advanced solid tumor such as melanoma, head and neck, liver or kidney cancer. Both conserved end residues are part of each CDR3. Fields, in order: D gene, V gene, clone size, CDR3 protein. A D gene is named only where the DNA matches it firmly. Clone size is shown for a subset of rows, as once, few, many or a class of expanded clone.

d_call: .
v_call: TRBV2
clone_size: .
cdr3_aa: CASNLQGYNEQFF

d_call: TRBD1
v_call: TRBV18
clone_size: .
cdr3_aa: CASSPRGGANYGYTF

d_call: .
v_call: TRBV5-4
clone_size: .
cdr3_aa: CASSLIGDQGEQYF

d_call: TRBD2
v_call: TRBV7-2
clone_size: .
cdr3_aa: CASTTWVAGSNNEQFF

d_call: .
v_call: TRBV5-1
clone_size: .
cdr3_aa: CASRSGAGNTIYF

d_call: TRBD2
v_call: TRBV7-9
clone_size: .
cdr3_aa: CASSSSGGPTYEQYF

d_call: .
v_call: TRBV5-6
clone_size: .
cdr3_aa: CASSLVAVVPEAFF

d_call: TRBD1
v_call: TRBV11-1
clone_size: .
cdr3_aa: CASSFQQGNEQFF

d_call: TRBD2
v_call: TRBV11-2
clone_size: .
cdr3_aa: CASSSLAGPTDTQYF

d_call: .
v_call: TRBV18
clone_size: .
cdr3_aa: CASSPPGQGGRNEQYF

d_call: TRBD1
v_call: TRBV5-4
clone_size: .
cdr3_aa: CASSSVRQGEEQFF

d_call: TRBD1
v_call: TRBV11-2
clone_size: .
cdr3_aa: CASSVSGTGVYEQYF

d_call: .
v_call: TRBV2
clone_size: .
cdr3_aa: CASSARDRADTQYF

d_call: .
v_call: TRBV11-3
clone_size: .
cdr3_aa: CASSPPGYTGELFF

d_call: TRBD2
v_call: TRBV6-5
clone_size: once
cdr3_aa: CASRLAGSDTQYF

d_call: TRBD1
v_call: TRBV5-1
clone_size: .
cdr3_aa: CASSLEQGYYGYTF

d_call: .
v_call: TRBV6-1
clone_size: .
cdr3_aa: CASILLDNYGYTF

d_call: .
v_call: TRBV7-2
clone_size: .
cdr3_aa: CASSLLGGSTDTQYF

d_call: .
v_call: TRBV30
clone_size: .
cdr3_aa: CASPYPSGANVLTF

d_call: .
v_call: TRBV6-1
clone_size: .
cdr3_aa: CASSEYSGSNSPLHF

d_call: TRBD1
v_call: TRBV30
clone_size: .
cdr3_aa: CAWSGQGTGELFF

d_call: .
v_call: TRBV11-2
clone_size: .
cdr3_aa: CASSPGVGGGSYNEQFF

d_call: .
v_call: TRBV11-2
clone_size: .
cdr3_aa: CASSSWSLTPPETQYF

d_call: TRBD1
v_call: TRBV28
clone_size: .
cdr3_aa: CASSPMGQGLNEQFF

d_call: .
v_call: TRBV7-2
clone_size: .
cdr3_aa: CASSLVIPAMGTEAFF

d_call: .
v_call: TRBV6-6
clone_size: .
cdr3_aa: CASRGSQGKNIQYF

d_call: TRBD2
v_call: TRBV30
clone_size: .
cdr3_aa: CAWSVRAGYNEQFF

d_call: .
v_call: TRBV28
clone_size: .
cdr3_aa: CASSLYLRGLETQYF

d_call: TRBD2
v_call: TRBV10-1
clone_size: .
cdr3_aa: CASSPASSGGATDTQYF

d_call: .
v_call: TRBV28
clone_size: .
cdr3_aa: CASRAGAQPQHF

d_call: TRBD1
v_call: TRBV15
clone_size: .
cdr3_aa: CATSRDRGHTGELFF

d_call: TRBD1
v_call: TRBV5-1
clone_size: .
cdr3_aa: CASSPGGPANYGYTF

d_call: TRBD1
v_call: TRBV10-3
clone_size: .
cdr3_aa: CAIREQGADTQYF

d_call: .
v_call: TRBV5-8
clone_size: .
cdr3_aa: CASSLFAGANYGYTF

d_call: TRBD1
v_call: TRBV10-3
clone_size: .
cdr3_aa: CAISSPGTVENSPLHF